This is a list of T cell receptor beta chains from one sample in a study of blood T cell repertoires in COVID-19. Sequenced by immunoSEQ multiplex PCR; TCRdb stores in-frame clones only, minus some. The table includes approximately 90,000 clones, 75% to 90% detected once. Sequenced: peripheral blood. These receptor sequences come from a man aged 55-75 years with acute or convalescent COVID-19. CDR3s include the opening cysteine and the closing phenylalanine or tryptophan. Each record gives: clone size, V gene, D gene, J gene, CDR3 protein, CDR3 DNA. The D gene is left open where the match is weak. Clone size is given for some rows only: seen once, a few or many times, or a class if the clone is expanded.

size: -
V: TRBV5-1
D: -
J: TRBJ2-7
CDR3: CASSFVGWSNSHEQYF
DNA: TGCGCCAGCAGCTTTGTCGGGTGGAGCAATTCCCACGAGCAGTACTTC

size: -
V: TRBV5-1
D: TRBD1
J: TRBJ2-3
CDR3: CASSRGTGADTQYF
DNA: TGCGCCAGCAGCCGTGGGACAGGGGCCGATACGCAGTATTTT

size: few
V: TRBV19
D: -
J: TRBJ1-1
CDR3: CASSHGGEEARNTEAFF
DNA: TGTGCCAGTAGCCACGGCGGAGAAGAGGCGAGAAACACTGAAGCTTTCTTT

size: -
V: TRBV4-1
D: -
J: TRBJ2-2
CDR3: CASSQTGTSNTGELFF
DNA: TGCGCCAGCAGCCAAACCGGGACATCGAACACCGGGGAGCTGTTTTTT

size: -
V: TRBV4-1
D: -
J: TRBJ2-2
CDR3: CASSQDAGRNTGELFF
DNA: TGCGCCAGCAGCCAAGATGCTGGCAGGAACACCGGGGAGCTGTTTTTT

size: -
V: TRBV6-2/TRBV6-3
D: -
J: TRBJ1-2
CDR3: CASSYKGSRVLSGYTF
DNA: TGTGCCAGCAGTTATAAAGGTTCTCGGGTCCTCTCCGGCTACACCTTC

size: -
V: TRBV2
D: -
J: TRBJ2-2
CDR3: CASSRGGDTGELFF
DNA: TGTGCCAGCAGCAGGGGAGGGGACACCGGGGAGCTGTTTTTT

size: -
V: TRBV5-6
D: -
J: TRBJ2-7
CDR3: CASSGEFEQYF
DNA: TGTGCCAGCAGCGGTGAGTTCGAGCAGTACTTC

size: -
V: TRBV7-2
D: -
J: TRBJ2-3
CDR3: CASSLRGGSTDTQYF
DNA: TGTGCCAGCAGCCTACGCGGGGGCAGCACAGATACGCAGTATTTT

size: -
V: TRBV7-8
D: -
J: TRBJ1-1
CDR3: CASSRVRVPNTEAFF
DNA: TGTGCCAGCAGCCGAGTCCGGGTCCCGAACACTGAAGCTTTCTTT

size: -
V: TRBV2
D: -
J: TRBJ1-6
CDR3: CASILRLTAEALHF
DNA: TGTGCCAGCATACTCCGTCTAACCGCTGAAGCCCTCCACTTT

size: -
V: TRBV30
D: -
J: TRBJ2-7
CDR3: CAGYSGGEQYF
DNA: TGTGCCGGCTACTCCGGGGGCGAGCAGTACTTC

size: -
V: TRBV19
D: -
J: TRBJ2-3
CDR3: CASSLPPTDTQYF
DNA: TGTGCCAGTAGCCTTCCCCCCACAGATACGCAGTATTTT

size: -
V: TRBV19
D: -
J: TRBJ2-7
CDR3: CASSAGLTAYEQYF
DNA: TGTGCCAGTAGTGCTGGACTAACTGCCTACGAGCAGTACTTC

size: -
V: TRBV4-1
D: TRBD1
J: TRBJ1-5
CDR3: CASSQVQGGRQPQHF
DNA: TGCGCCAGCAGCCAAGTTCAAGGGGGCAGGCAGCCCCAGCATTTT

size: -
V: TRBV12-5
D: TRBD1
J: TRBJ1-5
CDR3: CASGFPPGQGARNQPQHF
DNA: TGTGCTAGTGGTTTTCCTCCGGGACAGGGGGCGCGCAATCAGCCCCAGCATTTT

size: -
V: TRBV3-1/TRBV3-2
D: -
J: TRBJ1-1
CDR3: CASSQDSGLTEAFF
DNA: TGTGCCAGCAGCCAAGACTCAGGGCTAACTGAAGCTTTCTTT

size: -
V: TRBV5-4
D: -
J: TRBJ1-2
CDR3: CASSFSRNYGYTF
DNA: TGTGCCAGCAGCTTCTCCAGGAACTATGGCTACACCTTC

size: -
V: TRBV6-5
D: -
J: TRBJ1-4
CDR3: CASSPRTDYNEKLFF
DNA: TGTGCCAGCAGTCCACGGACAGATTATAATGAAAAACTGTTTTTT

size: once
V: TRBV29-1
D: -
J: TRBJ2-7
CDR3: CSVAGSRYEQYF
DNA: TGCAGCGTTGCCGGGAGTAGGTACGAGCAGTACTTC

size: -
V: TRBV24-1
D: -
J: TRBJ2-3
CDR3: CATSEPGIRADTQYF
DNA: TGTGCCACCAGTGAGCCAGGGATTAGGGCAGATACGCAGTATTTT

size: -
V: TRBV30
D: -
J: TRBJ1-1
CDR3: CAWMGGRNTEAFF
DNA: TGTGCCTGGATGGGGGGGAGAAACACTGAAGCTTTCTTT